The clone carrying this T cell receptor beta chain was seen more than once but under ten times. Its antigen is undetermined. These data originate in a study of identical twins. TCRdb fed the 5' RACE reads into MiXCR, producing one record per CDR3 protein. The sample shows a few hundred thousand distinct CDR3 sequences, around a tenth of them seen only once. With V trimmed by 2 bases and J by 0 bases, 5 bases remained unmatched. Germline values: CDR1 MNHEY, CDR2 SVGEGT. This CDR3 has 17 residues. The study, taken as a whole, reports: Sharing of beta out-of-frame sequences by twins showed a weaker excess. Out-of-frame TCR alpha sharing in monozygotic twins exceeded recombination model predictions.

These same data were also listed under a study on yellow fever vaccine responses in identical twins.

The receptor comes from a woman aged 18-29 years in good health. V gene TRBV6-2 or TRBV6-3 combines with J gene TRBJ2-2; 8 bases align to TRBD1. Sequences were obtained from PBMCs. In DNA, the CDR3 is TGTGCCAGCAGTTACCCCGCAGGGGGCGCGAACACCGGGGAGCTGTTTTTT. Protein product: CASSYPAGGANTGELFF.